These 15 T cell receptor beta chains came from one sample sequenced in a study of T cell responses to AZD1222 COVID-19 vaccine. The assay was immunoSEQ multiplex PCR, and TCRdb's table has in-frame clones only and misses some. The repertoire includes 150,000 to 200,000 clones, 85% to 95% of them detected once, and under 1.1% sits in the top ten. This material consisted of peripheral blood, taken 28 days after the second dose of the MenACWY control vaccine. Receptors were obtained from an adult who received the MenACWY meningococcal vaccine as a control.

The rearrangement links TRBV18 to TRBJ1-5; 7 positions match TRBD1. Germline loops: CDR1 KGHSH, CDR2 LQKENI. This CDR3 has 14 residues. The V gene end was trimmed by 4 bases and the J gene end by 4 bases; junction bases not matched to a gene: 4. The CDR3 spells CASSQGQLNQPQHF. In DNA form, the CDR3 reads TGTGCCAGCTCACAGGGACAGCTGAATCAGCCCCAGCATTTT.

V and J are TRBV19 and TRBJ1-6, with D possibly being TRBD1 (6 bases). V shed 3 bases and J shed 9 bases, with 18 bases lying between them. This CDR3 region has 16 residues. Germline V gene sequence: CDR1 LNHDA, CDR2 SQIVND (reference sequence). The CDR3, as DNA: TGTGCCAGTAGTATCTATGAGCTCACAGGGAGTTCACCCCTCCACTTT. Translated, it gives CASSIYELTGSSPLHF. Combining the CDR3 with reference TRBV19 and TRBJ1-6 gives the whole variable domain DGGITQSPKYLFRKEGQNVTLSCEQNLNHDAMYWYRQDPGQGLRLIYYSQIVNDFQKGDIAEGYSVSREKKESFPLTVTSAQKNPTAFYLCASSIYELTGSSPLHFGNGTRLTVT.

This clone was picked up one time. This chain connects TRBV13 to TRBJ1-5; TRBD1 matches at 8 bases. Germline CDR1 PRHDT, CDR2 FYEKMQ (reference sequence). CDR3 size: 13 residues. V shed 5 bases, J shed 5 bases, and the junction held 2 bases outside the gene matches. The CDR3 spells CASSPDRDQPQHF. In nucleotides, the CDR3 is TGTGCCAGCAGCCCGGACAGGGATCAGCCCCAGCATTTT. The whole variable domain, filled in from reference TRBV13 and TRBJ1-5, reads AAGVIQSPRHLIKEKRETATLKCYPIPRHDTVYWYQQGPGQDPQFLISFYEKMQSDKGSIPDRFSAQQFSDYHSELNMSSLELGDSALYFCASSPDRDQPQHFGDGTRLSIL.

The chain couples TRBV11-1 to TRBJ1-2, with a possible D match to TRBD1 (6 bases). Trimming removed 4 bases from V and 6 bases from J, with 15 bases in between. The length of the CDR3 is 14 residues. Germline CDR1 SGHAT, CDR2 FQDESV (reference sequence). The CDR3: CASSSNRDIHGYTF. The CDR3 nucleotides read TGTGCCAGCAGCTCTAACAGGGATATCCATGGCTACACCTTC.

V and J are TRBV19 and TRBJ2-3, with TRBD1 matching over 7 bases. CDR3 length: 15 residues. Germline trimming cut 1 base from V and 2 bases from J; bases unmatched to any gene: 3. In germline, CDR1 is LNHDA, CDR2 SQIVND (reference sequence). CDR3: CASSIGDRITDTQYF. CDR3 sequence (DNA): TGTGCCAGTAGTATAGGGGACAGAATCACAGATACGCAGTATTTT. Combining the CDR3 with reference TRBV19 and TRBJ2-3 gives the whole variable domain DGGITQSPKYLFRKEGQNVTLSCEQNLNHDAMYWYRQDPGQGLRLIYYSQIVNDFQKGDIAEGYSVSREKKESFPLTVTSAQKNPTAFYLCASSIGDRITDTQYFGPGTRLTVL.

This chain joins TRBV6-5 and TRBJ2-3, with D possibly being TRBD2 (6 bases). Trimming removed 7 bases from V and 1 base from J, with 15 bases in between. CDR1 is MNHEY and CDR2 is SVGAGI in the germline V gene. The CDR3 runs to 15 residues. The CDR3 nucleotides are TGTGCCAGCACCCCTGGGGCGGGGCGCACAGATACGCAGTATTTT. It translates to CASTPGAGRTDTQYF.

CDR3 sequence: CASSFIREQYF. In DNA form, the CDR3 reads TGTGCCAGCAGCTTTATTAGGGAGCAGTACTTC. The V call is TRBV11-2, the J call TRBJ2-7; no clear D gene. Trimming removed 3 bases at V and 7 bases at J, with 7 bases between. The V gene's germline CDR1 is SGHAT and CDR2 FQNNGV. This CDR3 has 11 amino acids.

The genes are TRBV6-5 and TRBJ2-1; D call uncertain. The germline CDR1 and CDR2 sequences are MNHEY and SVGAGI. The germline V and J ends were trimmed by 2 bases and 5 bases, with 7 bases remaining between them. CDR3 length equals 13 residues. In DNA, the CDR3 is TGTGCCAGCAGTTACGGAAACGACAATGAGCAGTTCTTC. Translated: CASSYGNDNEQFF.

The rearrangement links TRBV10-3 to TRBJ1-3; possibly TRBD1 for D (6 bases). Germline loops: CDR1 ENHRY, CDR2 SYGVKD. The CDR3 is made up of 16 amino acids. Trimming removed 8 bases at V and 1 base at J, with 18 bases between. The CDR3: CAIGGGKDGSGNTIYF. CDR3 nucleotide sequence: TGTGCCATCGGAGGGGGAAAAGACGGTTCTGGAAACACCATATATTTT.

This sequence joins TRBV3-1 (or the pseudogene TRBV3-2) and TRBJ1-4, with D tentatively TRBD1 (5 bases). This CDR3 has 13 amino acids. The V gene lost 4 bases and the J gene lost 5 bases, with 8 bases spanning the gap. CDR1 is LGHDT and CDR2 is YNNKEL in the germline V gene (reference sequence). CDR3 DNA: TGTGCCAGCAGCCGTGGGGGGAATGAAAAACTGTTTTTT. Translation: CASSRGGNEKLFF.

The genes are TRBV5-5 and TRBJ2-1; 11 bases agree with TRBD2. The CDR3 sequence is 15 residues long. Germline V CDR1 and CDR2: SGHKS, YYEKEE (reference sequence). J was trimmed by 4 bases and V by 3 bases; bases with no gene match: 3. CDR3 coding DNA: TGTGCCAGCAGCTCGACTAGCGGGGCGTACAATGAGCAGTTCTTC. It yields the protein CASSSTSGAYNEQFF. Full variable domain (remainder filled in from reference TRBV5-5 and TRBJ2-1): DAGVTQSPTHLIKTRGQQVTLRCSPISGHKSVSWYQQVLGQGPQFIFQYYEKEERGRGNFPDRFSARQFPNYSSELNVNALLLGDSALYLCASSSTSGAYNEQFFGPGTRLTVL.

For this clone: Other nucleotide sequences from this sample produce the same CDR3. This rearrangement joins TRBV7-3 to TRBJ1-2, with TRBD1 matching 12 bases. The germline CDR1 and CDR2 sequences are SGHTA and FQGTGA. This CDR3 comprises 17 residues. J gave up 4 bases and V 0 bases, and 6 bases lay outside the gene matches. CDR3 bases: TGTGCCAGCAGCTTAACGGGACAGGGGGCCCGCGGCTATGGCTACACCTTC. Its translation: CASSLTGQGARGYGYTF.

The chain is built from TRBV10-3 and TRBJ1-1, with D perhaps matching TRBD1 (6 bases). CDR1 and CDR2 (germline): ENHRY, SYGVKD. The CDR3 spans 13 residues. The ends were cut back, 0 bases at V and 4 bases at J, with 6 bases in the middle. The chain's CDR3 is CAISESGGTEAFF. The CDR3 DNA reads as TGTGCCATCAGTGAGTCAGGGGGCACTGAAGCTTTCTTT.

The rearrangement uses TRBV27 and TRBJ1-1; the D gene is possibly TRBD1 (5 bases). The CDR3 spans 14 residues. From germline, CDR1 is MNHEY and CDR2 SMNVEV (reference sequence). The V end lost 2 bases, the J end lost 1 base, and 8 bases lay between the germline ends. CDR3 sequence reads: CASSLKGRNTEAFF. The CDR3 DNA sequence: TGTGCCAGCAGTTTAAAGGGGAGGAACACTGAAGCTTTCTTT.

The genes are TRBV5-1 and TRBJ1-6; 9 bases agree with TRBD1. Germline V CDR1 and CDR2: SGHRS, YFSETQ. With 3 bases clipped from V and 7 bases from J, the junction kept 8 bases outside the gene matches. This CDR3 is 16 amino acids long. This chain's CDR3 is CASSWGQGAGNSPLHF. CDR3 nucleotide sequence: TGCGCCAGCAGCTGGGGACAGGGTGCTGGAAATTCACCCCTCCACTTT.